Reported below is one TCR beta chain. The target of this receptor is not known. No clone much larger than this one lies a single base away; base qualities are absent. This sample was included in a study of vaccination and CD4 T cells after COVID-19 (dated by TCRdb to between 2022 and 2023). At the level of the whole study: SARS-CoV-2 positivity had been established in the convalescent patients by nasal swab PCR, and mild disease was recorded in several of these patients and severe disease in one. Control cultures used a CEFX viral epitope pool as positive control, an HIV-1 Nef peptide pool as negative control, or no peptide. The time from the second vaccine dose to post-vaccine blood sampling had a median of roughly 72 days and ranged from about 13 to 250 days. The convalescent cohort comprised six males and four females, including two Hispanic individuals, seven Caucasians, two Asians and one multiracial person. The cultures were stimulated with overlapping spike peptide pools from SARS-CoV-2 and from the common cold coronaviruses HCoV-NL63, HCoV-OC43 and HCoV-229E. Post-COVID blood samples from convalescent patients were collected a median of approximately 93 days after diagnosis, with a range of 35 to 161 days. In 10 COVID-19 convalescent patients and a handful of infection-naive healthy vaccine recipients, the spike-specific CD4+ TCR repertoire before mRNA vaccination was compared with the repertoire after mRNA vaccination. Two doses of either the Pfizer-BioNTech BNT162b2 vaccine (n=8) or the Moderna mRNA-1273 vaccine (n=2) were administered to participants. The investigation overall reported the following: In convalescent patients, a median approximately 90% of post-vaccine SARS-CoV-2-reactive clones were detected only after vaccination, suggesting vaccine-specific priming. Relatively few convalescent patients were included in the study, and early timepoints after natural infection were not analyzed. Of the vaccine-specific clones in convalescent patients, 304 of 307, or nearly all, reacted only to SARS-CoV-2 spike and did not cross-react with common cold coronaviruses. The median number of SARS-CoV-2-reactive clonotypes rose from under 25 after infection to roughly 38 after vaccination, but the change was not significant.

The treatment or condition label, as the study defines it: roughly ten-day PBMC culture with coronavirus spike peptide pools or control peptides (ViraFEST assay). The ViraFEST assay was used in the study, in which antigen-specific T cells were expanded with peptide pools and expanded clonotypes were subsequently identified by TCR sequencing. Positive SARS-CoV-2 PCR tests in the convalescent patients dated from March to December 2020, before Alpha, Beta and Delta variants emerged in the United States. Over 1.5 million PBMCs per well were cultured in IMDM with approximately 5% human AB serum and approximately 10 IU/ml IL-2, plus 10 ug/ml peptide pools. Half of the culture medium was replaced with fresh IL-2-containing medium on days 3 and 7. After less than 12 days of culture, CD4+ T cells were isolated by negative selection using the EasySep CD4+ T cell isolation kit. Ficoll-Paque Plus gradient centrifugation was used to isolate PBMCs from whole blood, and the isolated PBMCs were then either used fresh or cryopreserved at -140C. Triplicate wells were generally used for each culture condition.

Library method: PCR. TCR sequencing of DNA from cultured CD4+ T cells used the Oncomine TCR Beta short-read assay at the Johns Hopkins FTIC core. The QIAamp micro DNA kit was used to extract genomic DNA from the cultured CD4+ T cells. Oncomine TCR Beta libraries from cultured CD4+ T cells were pooled with unique dual indexes and sequenced on an Illumina iSeq 100. The source study handled its data this way. Non-productive sequences were removed, and CDR3s not starting with C, not ending with F or W, or shorter than 7 amino acids were discarded. Antigen-specific clonotypes were identified with the MANAFEST web application by comparing peptide-stimulated wells with reference and other culture wells. An FDR below 0.05, an odds ratio above 5, and a productive frequency above 0.1% in at least two of three replicate wells were required for clones to be considered positive. A clonotype was classed as cross-reactive if the clonotype showed significant expansion both in SARS-CoV-2 spike wells and in at least one common cold coronavirus spike condition. Levenshtein distances (stringdist) and unrooted phylogenetic trees (ape) in R version 3.6.1 were used to assess CDR3 homology. TCRdb reanalyzed the raw reads on its own, using fastp at Q25 for trimming and MiXCR for clone calling, and kept in-frame beta chains. Rows matching on CDR3 protein sequence are summarized as one entry with the most common DNA and genes. TCRdb, not the authors, supplied the V and J calls. The sample table lists 10,000 or so distinct CDR3 sequences, roughly 62% of them with a count of one. The biggest ten clones account for around 14% of the sample.

The V and J ends are trimmed by 2 bases and 0 bases, leaving 8 bases between them. CDR1 and CDR2 are read off the germline V gene as MNHEY and SVGEGT. From the cysteine up to the phenylalanine, the CDR3 has a length of 14 residues. The CDR3 DNA has 42 bases and is translated from base 1. The rearrangement joined TRBV6-2 or TRBV6-3 to TRBJ2-7; a tentative D call is TRBD2 (6 bases match). The source is a human donor who had recovered from COVID-19. The specimen sequenced was CD4+ T cells from blood, cultured in vitro. The DNA sequence follows: TGTGCCAGCAGTTACGGGACTGACTCCTACGAGCAGTACTTC. Translated, it gives CASSYGTDSYEQYF.